A selection of T cell receptor beta chains follows, all from one sample in a study of cytomegalovirus exposure and HLA in healthy donors. Only in-frame clones appear in the TCRdb table, and some are missing; sequencing was by immunoSEQ multiplex PCR. The table records some 200,000 clones, under 95% of them present only once. Specimen: PBMCs. The source of these receptors is a woman aged 18-29 years in good health and CMV-seronegative. CDR3s include the opening cysteine and the closing phenylalanine or tryptophan. A D gene is named only where the DNA matches it firmly. Clone size is not always given. Where it is, it says once, few, many or a class for expanded clones.

NA,TRBV7-9,NA,TRBJ1-5,TGTGCCAGCAGCTTAAGGGGCGGTGAGCCCCAGCATTTT,CASSLRGGEPQHF
NA,TRBV7-6,NA,TRBJ1-2,TGTGCCAGCACCGCCAACCGGGACACCAGCTATGGCTACACCTTC,CASTANRDTSYGYTF
NA,TRBV4-1,NA,TRBJ1-2,TGCGCCAGCAGCGGGGGGGCGCTTCTCGGTGGCTACACCTTC,CASSGGALLGGYTF
NA,TRBV5-1,TRBD1,TRBJ2-7,TGCGCCAGCAGCGGGCGGACAGGGATTGACGAGCAGTACTTC,CASSGRTGIDEQYF
NA,TRBV6-6,TRBD1,TRBJ2-1,TGTGCCAGCAGTTACTCTCTCGCAGGGACAGGGTATGAGCAGTTCTTC,CASSYSLAGTGYEQFF
NA,TRBV5-1,TRBD1,TRBJ1-5,TGCGCCAGCAGCTCGACCGTAACCCAGGGGGGAAATCAGCCCCAGCATTTT,CASSSTVTQGGNQPQHF
NA,TRBV6-5,NA,TRBJ2-1,TGTGCCAGCAGGAGTTCGGGATCCATCTACAATGAGCAGTTCTTC,CASRSSGSIYNEQFF
NA,TRBV2,NA,TRBJ1-5,TGTGCCAGCCATGGGGGGAGTCCCAATCAGCCCCAGCATTTT,CASHGGSPNQPQHF
NA,TRBV12-5,NA,TRBJ1-3,TGTGCTAGTGCCTTCGGGGACTCTGGAAACACCATATATTTT,CASAFGDSGNTIYF
NA,TRBV2,NA,TRBJ2-1,TGTGCCAGCAGTGCTACTACCTACAATGAGCAGTTCTTC,CASSATTYNEQFF
once,TRBV19,TRBD2,TRBJ2-1,TGTGCCAGTAGTTCCCGACTAGCGGGAGCAAACAATGAGCAGTTCTTC,CASSSRLAGANNEQFF
NA,TRBV18,NA,TRBJ2-7,TGTGCCAGCTCACCACCGGCGGGGACTGCCGACGAGCAGTACTTC,CASSPPAGTADEQYF
NA,TRBV30,TRBD2,TRBJ2-7,TGTGCCTGGAGCGGACTAGCGGGAGTGGCCCAGTACTTC,CAWSGLAGVAQYF
NA,TRBV27,TRBD2,TRBJ2-7,TGTGCCAGCAGCTCCCCCGGGACTAGCTTAATAGGGAGCCGGATCTACGAGCAGTACTTC,CASSSPGTSLIGSRIYEQYF
NA,TRBV9,NA,TRBJ2-1,TGTGCCAGCAGCAGGGGCAGTTTCGATGAGCAGTTCTTC,CASSRGSFDEQFF
NA,TRBV18,TRBD2,TRBJ2-1,TGTGCCAGCTCACCGACAGGGGGACTAGCGGGATCGGGTGAGCAGTTCTTC,CASSPTGGLAGSGEQFF
once,TRBV21-1,NA,TRBJ2-7,TGTGCCAGCAGCCGGGCGGGATTCTACGCCTACGAGCAGTACTTC,CASSRAGFYAYEQYF
NA,TRBV2,TRBD1,TRBJ1-1,TGTGCCAGCAGCGCAGGACAGGTCAAGAACACTGAAGCTTTCTTT,CASSAGQVKNTEAFF
few,TRBV5-1,TRBD1,TRBJ2-3,TGCGCCAGCAGCTTGGGGGACAGGGGCCCCCTTGGCACAGATACGCAGTATTTT,CASSLGDRGPLGTDTQYF
NA,TRBV2,NA,TRBJ1-1,TGTGCCAGCAGAGCCGTGAACACTGAAGCTTTCTTT,CASRAVNTEAFF
NA,TRBV7-9,NA,TRBJ1-1,TGTGCCAGCAGCTTAGGAGAAGGGGTCAGGGACACTGAAGCTTTCTTT,CASSLGEGVRDTEAFF
NA,TRBV6-1,TRBD1,TRBJ1-5,TGTGCCAGCAGTGAACGACAGGGGTGGGGCAATCAGCCCCAGCATTTT,CASSERQGWGNQPQHF
many,TRBV29-1,TRBD1,TRBJ1-3,TGCAGCGTTGAAGATCCGGGACAGGGCTCTGGAAACACCATATATTTT,CSVEDPGQGSGNTIYF
NA,TRBV19,NA,TRBJ2-1,TGTGCCAGTAGTAGAGGCGATAGCTCCTACAATGAGCAGTTCTTC,CASSRGDSSYNEQFF
few,TRBV12-5,TRBD2,TRBJ2-1,TGTGCTAGTGGTTTACTAGCGGGAGCATCTGAGCAGTTCTTC,CASGLLAGASEQFF
NA,TRBV14,NA,TRBJ1-2,TGTGCCAGCAGCCTCAAAACAGGGCCTAGCGGCTACACCTTC,CASSLKTGPSGYTF
NA,TRBV11-2,NA,TRBJ2-3,TGTGCCAGCAGCTTGGGCACTGCTGGGGATACGCAGTATTTT,CASSLGTAGDTQYF
NA,TRBV7-3,NA,TRBJ2-3,TGTGCCAGCAGCTTAAACGCGAGGGGGAGCACAGATACGCAGTATTTT,CASSLNARGSTDTQYF
NA,TRBV19,NA,TRBJ2-5,TGTGCCAGTAGTCCTCGCCGGTGGGAGACCCAGTACTTC,CASSPRRWETQYF
NA,TRBV5-1,NA,TRBJ1-1,TGCGCCAGCAGCTTGCAGGGGAGAGGTACTGAAGCTTTCTTT,CASSLQGRGTEAFF
few,TRBV5-1,NA,TRBJ1-4,TGCGCCAGCAGAGATTGGACATCAGGGGAAAAACTGTTTTTT,CASRDWTSGEKLFF
NA,TRBV11-2,NA,TRBJ2-1,TGTGCCAGCAGCACGCTAAACTCCTACAATGAGCAGTTCTTC,CASSTLNSYNEQFF
NA,TRBV29-1,TRBD1,TRBJ2-3,TGCAGCGTTGAGGCGGGACAGGGCCCTTCCACAGATACGCAGTATTTT,CSVEAGQGPSTDTQYF
NA,TRBV6-1,TRBD1,TRBJ1-4,TGTGCCAGCAGTGATACAGGGGTGGGTGAAAAACTGTTTTTT,CASSDTGVGEKLFF
NA,TRBV2,NA,TRBJ2-2,TGTGCCAGCAGTGAGTCAATTTCAAAGTGGTCTCTATACACCGGGGAGCTGTTTTTT,CASSESISKWSLYTGELFF
NA,TRBV6-5,NA,TRBJ2-2,TGTGCCAGCAGTCGGTTTACCGCGAACACCGGGGAGCTGTTTTTT,CASSRFTANTGELFF
NA,TRBV10-2,TRBD2,TRBJ2-1,TGCGCCAGCAGTGCGGGACTACCGTCCTCCTACAATGAGCAGTTCTTC,CASSAGLPSSYNEQFF
NA,TRBV28,NA,TRBJ2-7,TGTGCCAGCTCCGGACAGTTCTCCTACGAGCAGTACTTC,CASSGQFSYEQYF
NA,TRBV7-9,TRBD1,TRBJ2-1,TGTGCCAGCAGCAAAGACAGGGCCCGGGAGCAGTTCTTC,CASSKDRAREQFF
once,TRBV28,NA,TRBJ2-2,TGTGCCAGCAGCTCTACAATAAGGACAGCGGAGTTTCCCGGGGAGCTGTTTTTT,CASSSTIRTAEFPGELFF
NA,TRBV30,TRBD2,TRBJ2-3,TGTGCCTGGAGTGACGGAGACGTAACTAGACGGACTAGCGGGAGTCCAGATACGCAGTATTTT,CAWSDGDVTRRTSGSPDTQYF
NA,TRBV30,NA,TRBJ1-5,TGTGCCTGGAGTAGAGAGAGCAATCAGCCCCAGCATTTT,CAWSRESNQPQHF
NA,TRBV9,TRBD2,TRBJ2-5,TGTGCCAGCAGCGTAGCCAGCGGGAGCTTAGTGGAGACCCAGTACTTC,CASSVASGSLVETQYF
NA,TRBV10-1,TRBD2,TRBJ2-2,TGCGCCAGCAGTGAGTTCGCGGGAGGGAGCACCGGGGAGCTGTTTTTT,CASSEFAGGSTGELFF
NA,TRBV7-9,NA,TRBJ2-2,TGTGCCAGCAGCCACCGGGACTCTAACACCGGGGAGCTGTTTTTT,CASSHRDSNTGELFF
NA,TRBV28,TRBD1,TRBJ1-3,TGTGCCAGCAGTTCGCAGGGGGCAGGAAACACCATATATTTT,CASSSQGAGNTIYF
NA,TRBV6-5,NA,TRBJ2-7,TGTGCCAGCCATGGCATTGGGCGGAGGGAGCAGTACTTC,CASHGIGRREQYF
once,TRBV29-1,NA,TRBJ2-2,TGCAGCGTTCCCGCGATCGGGATCACCGGGGAGCTGTTTTTT,CSVPAIGITGELFF
NA,TRBV7-9,NA,TRBJ1-3,TGTGCCAGCAGCCCAGACAGTCTCGCTTATTCTGGAAACACCATATATTTT,CASSPDSLAYSGNTIYF
NA,TRBV6-4,TRBD2,TRBJ2-3,TGTGCCAGCAGTGATGGGACTAGCGGGAGTGATACGCAGTATTTT,CASSDGTSGSDTQYF
NA,TRBV19,TRBD2,TRBJ2-1,TGTGCCAGTAGTATCTGGGGGGCGGGAGGGCCCCAGGTGAGGCAGTTCTTC,CASSIWGAGGPQVRQFF